This TCR beta chain was identified in a study of shared clonotypes between healthy human individuals. Clones were sequenced by immunoSEQ multiplex PCR, and TCRdb holds only the in-frame ones, with some missing. The table includes about 1 million clones, about 80% detected once. Trimming shortened V by 3 bases and J by 9 bases, and 15 bases separated the two germline ends. This CDR3 is built from 14 residues. The V gene's germline CDR1 is KGHSH and CDR2 LQKENI. The chain carries TRBV18 and TRBJ2-1; D may be TRBD2 (6 bases). What was sequenced was memory CD4+ T cells sorted from blood. Subset reported: CD45RA-negative fraction. The TCR was taken from a man younger than 35 in good health. CDR3 DNA sequence: TGTGCCAGCTCACCCGGGACTCCTAGAGGTGAGCAGTTCTTC. Protein sequence: CASSPGTPRGEQFF. Looking up the rest from reference TRBV18 and TRBJ2-1 gives the full variable domain: NAGVMQNPRHLVRRRGQEARLRCSPMKGHSHVYWYRQLPEEGLKFMVYLQKENIIDESGMPKERFSAEFPKEGPSILRIQQVVRGDSAAYFCASSPGTPRGEQFFGPGTRLTVL.